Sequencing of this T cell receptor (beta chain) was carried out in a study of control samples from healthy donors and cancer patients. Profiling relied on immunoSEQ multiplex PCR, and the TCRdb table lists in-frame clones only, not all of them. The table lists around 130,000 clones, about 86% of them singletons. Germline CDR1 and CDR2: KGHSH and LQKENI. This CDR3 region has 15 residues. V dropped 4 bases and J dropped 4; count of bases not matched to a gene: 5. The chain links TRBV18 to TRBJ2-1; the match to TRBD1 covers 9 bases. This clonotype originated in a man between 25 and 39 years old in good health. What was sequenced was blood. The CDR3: CASSLGTGPYNEQFF. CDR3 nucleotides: TGTGCCAGCTCACTCGGGACAGGGCCGTACAATGAGCAGTTCTTC.